The clone carrying this T cell receptor beta chain turned up a few times. Its cognate antigen is unknown. TCRdb analysed the 5' RACE reads with MiXCR anew, one entry per CDR3 protein. The sample has approximately 400,000 distinct CDR3 sequences, roughly 27% seen once. The CDR3 runs to 12 residues. Trimming removed 4 bases from V and 4 bases from J, with 8 bases in between. CDR1 is SQVTM, CDR2 ANQGSEA, per germline. This entry comes from a study of CD8 T cells in ankylosing spondylitis. Points from the study as a whole: For ankylosing spondylitis blood, a TCR beta motif of 7 or 8 highly homologous variants appeared characteristic.

This TCR was sampled from a male donor with ankylosing spondylitis. J is TRBJ2-1 and V is TRBV29-1; D not certain. What was sequenced was blood, either unsorted or a sorted T cell fraction (not recorded which). This chain's CDR3 is CSVGEPYNEQFF. CDR3 nucleotides: TGCAGCGTTGGAGAACCTTACAATGAGCAGTTCTTC.